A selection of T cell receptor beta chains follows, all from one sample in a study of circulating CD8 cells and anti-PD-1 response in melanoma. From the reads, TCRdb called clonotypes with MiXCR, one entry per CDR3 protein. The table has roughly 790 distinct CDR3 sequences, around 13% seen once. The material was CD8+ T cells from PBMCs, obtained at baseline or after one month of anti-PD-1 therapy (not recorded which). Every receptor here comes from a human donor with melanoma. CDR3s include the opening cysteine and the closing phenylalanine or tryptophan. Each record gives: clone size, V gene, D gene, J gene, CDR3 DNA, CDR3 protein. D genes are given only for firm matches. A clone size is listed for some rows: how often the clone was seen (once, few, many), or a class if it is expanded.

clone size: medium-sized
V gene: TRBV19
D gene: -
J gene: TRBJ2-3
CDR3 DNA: TGTGCCAGTAGTATATGGGGTTTCACAGATACGCAGTATTTT
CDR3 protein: CASSIWGFTDTQYF

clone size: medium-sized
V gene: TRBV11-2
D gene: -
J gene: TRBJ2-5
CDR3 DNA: TGTGCCAGCAGCCCGGTCGGCGGAGCCGGGACCCAGTACTTC
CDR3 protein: CASSPVGGAGTQYF

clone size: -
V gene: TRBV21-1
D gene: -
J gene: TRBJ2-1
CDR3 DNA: TGTGCCAGCAGCACAGGTGAAGTCTACTCCTACAATGAGCAGTTCTTC
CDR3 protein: CASSTGEVYSYNEQFF

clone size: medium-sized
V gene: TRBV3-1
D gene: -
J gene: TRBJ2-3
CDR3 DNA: TGTGCCAGCAGCCAAGTTGCGGCGCGCCAGACCATCAGCACAGATACGCAGTATTTT
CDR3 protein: CASSQVAARQTISTDTQYF

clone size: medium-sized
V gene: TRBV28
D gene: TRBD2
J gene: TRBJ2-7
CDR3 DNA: TGTGCCAGCAGCCTCGAGGGAGGGGTTTACTACGAGCAGTACTTC
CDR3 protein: CASSLEGGVYYEQYF

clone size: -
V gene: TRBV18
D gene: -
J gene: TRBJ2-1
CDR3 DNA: TGTGCCAGCTCAAAAGCAGGATACTCCTACAATGAGCAGTTCTTC
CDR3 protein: CASSKAGYSYNEQFF

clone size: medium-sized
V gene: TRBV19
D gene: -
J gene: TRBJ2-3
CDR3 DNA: TGTGCCAGTAGAGCGGCGGGGGCCGTGGAGTATTTT
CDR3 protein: CASRAAGAVEYF

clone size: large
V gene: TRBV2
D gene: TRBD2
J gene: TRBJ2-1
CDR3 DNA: TGTGCCAGCAGTGATCCTCTCCCTAGCGGGGTCAATGAGCAGTTCTTC
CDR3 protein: CASSDPLPSGVNEQFF

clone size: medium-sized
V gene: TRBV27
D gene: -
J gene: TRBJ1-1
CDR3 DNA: TGTGCCAGCAGTTCCCACCCCGCGGGGGCTGAAGCTTTCTTT
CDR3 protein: CASSSHPAGAEAFF

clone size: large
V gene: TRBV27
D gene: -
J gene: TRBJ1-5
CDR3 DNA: TGTGCCAGCAGTTACACAAAGAGCAATCAGCCCCAGCATTTT
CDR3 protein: CASSYTKSNQPQHF

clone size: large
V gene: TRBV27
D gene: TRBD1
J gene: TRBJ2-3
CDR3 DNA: TGTGCCAGCAGTTTTTTACCTGGGGACAGGCCAATGACAGATACGCAGTATTTT
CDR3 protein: CASSFLPGDRPMTDTQYF

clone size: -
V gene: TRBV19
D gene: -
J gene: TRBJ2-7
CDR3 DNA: TGTGCCAGTAGTATAGCCCCCGGGAACTCCTACGAGCAGTACTTC
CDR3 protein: CASSIAPGNSYEQYF

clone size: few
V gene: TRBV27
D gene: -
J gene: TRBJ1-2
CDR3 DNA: TGTGCCAGCAGTTTGACAGGTGACCTGTGGGGCTACACCTTC
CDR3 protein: CASSLTGDLWGYTF

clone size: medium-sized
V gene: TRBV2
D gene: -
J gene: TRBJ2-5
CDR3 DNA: TGTGCCAGCTCTCCCCGACTCCGACAAGAGACCCAGTACTTC
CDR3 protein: CASSPRLRQETQYF

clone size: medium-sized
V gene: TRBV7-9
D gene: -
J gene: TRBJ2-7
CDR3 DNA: TGTGCCAGCAGCTTAGCTACAGGCGGTGAGCAGTACTTC
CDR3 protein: CASSLATGGEQYF

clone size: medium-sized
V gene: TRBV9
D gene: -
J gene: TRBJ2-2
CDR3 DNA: TGTGCCAGCAGCGTACCCGGCGGGGAGCTGTTTTTT
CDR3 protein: CASSVPGGELFF

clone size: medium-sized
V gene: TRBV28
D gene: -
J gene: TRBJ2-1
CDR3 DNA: TGTGCCAGCAGTTTTCCCGTAGGTGAGCAGTTCTTC
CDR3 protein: CASSFPVGEQFF